This T cell receptor beta chain was sequenced in a study of tumor and adjacent non-tumor tissue in lung cancer. Study as a whole: About 4.17 million productive TCRbeta reads were obtained per sample on average.

Study-wide results and caveats: Normal lung showed higher cumulative top 100 clone frequency than tumor. Significantly higher TCR diversity was found in tumor than normal lung.

The template was RNA from unsorted bulk tissue. Three rounds of nested PCR, following a modified ARM-PCR protocol, produced the TCRbeta library. In TCRdb, the multiplex PCR reads were re-called with MiXCR into one record per CDR3 protein. Among about 200,000 distinct CDR3 sequences listed, around 71% were seen once. Worth noting for this clonotype: What it recognizes is unknown.

Sequencing was carried out using lung tumor tissue. This TCR came from a man aged 55 to 70 with non-small cell lung cancer.

CDR3 residues: CTARLAGVVGRETQYF. The CDR3 DNA reads TGCACTGCCAGACTAGCGGGAGTAGTCGGGAGAGAGACCCAGTACTTC. The chain is built from TRBV20-1 and TRBJ2-5, with 12 bases that match TRBD2. Germline-derived CDR1 and CDR2 are DFQATT and SNEGSKA (reference sequence). The CDR3 consists of 16 residues.